This T cell receptor beta chain stems from a study of blood T cell repertoires in COVID-19. TCRdb's copy holds only in-frame clones and misses some; the assay was immunoSEQ multiplex PCR. The data contain 100,000 to 150,000 clones, approximately 80% of them singletons. Germline assignment: CDR1 SGHTA and CDR2 FQGNSA. The CDR3 sequence is 14 residues long. After removal of 2 bases from V and 6 bases from J, the junction contained 4 bases not matched to a gene. This clone occurred once. The clonotype originates from a woman aged 45-60 years with acute or convalescent COVID-19. The sample consisted of peripheral blood. This chain connects TRBV7-2 to TRBJ1-5, with 7 positions matching TRBD1. CDR3 residues: CASSLRQGAQPQHF. The DNA for the CDR3 is TGTGCCAGCAGCTTACGACAGGGCGCTCAGCCCCAGCATTTT. Looking up the rest from reference TRBV7-2 and TRBJ1-5 gives the full variable domain: GAGVSQSPSNKVTEKGKDVELRCDPISGHTALYWYRQSLGQGLEFLIYFQGNSAPDKSGLPSDRFSAERTGGSVSTLTIQRTQQEDSAVYLCASSLRQGAQPQHFGDGTRLSIL.